Sequencing of this T cell receptor (beta chain) was carried out in a study of cytomegalovirus exposure and HLA in healthy donors (dated by TCRdb to 2015 to 2018). About the full investigation: In an earlier analysis of approximately 500 of the donors, approximately 300 Gb of sequence data and 90 million to 120 million unique TCR beta sequences from 150 million to 200 million T cells were reported. Rather than using new phenotypic data, the later analysis identified candidate immune exposures from TCR beta sequences and from how often those sequences occurred across donors. Both class I and class II loci were covered by HLA typing, at four-digit resolution. A separate validation cohort of some 130 different subjects was used in addition to the roughly 670-subject first cohort. Across about 380 genotyped donors of the cohort, an average of roughly 200,000 unique TCR beta nucleotide sequences per donor were sequenced, and 15% to 20% of those sequences were non-productive. Donor age, sex, ethnicity and CMV serostatus were compiled together with the repertoire data. An earlier analysis of approximately 630 of the donors applied high-throughput TCR beta sequencing to assess whether each TCR beta V gene segment acted as functional or pseudogenic. An early release covering roughly 640 HLA-typed donors comprised approximately 290 gigabases of sequencing data and tens of millions of unique TCR sequences. Several DR-DQ haplotypes were treated as single units for association and clustering because of strong linkage in the cohort. Genome-wide SNP genotypes for about 65% of the roughly 700 donors were used in a later genetic analysis, which treated that subset as a discovery cohort. All discovery cohort repertoires had been generated on a single sequencing platform. The number of typed donors differed by locus: 629-630 for A, B, C, DRB1 and DQB1; 500 to 550 for DQA1; 606 for DPA1; and roughly 450 for DPB1. To predict cytomegalovirus infection status, the study brought together high-throughput TCR immunosequencing, statistical association of individual TCRs with disease status, and machine learning. A later analysis re-analyzed previously published TCR beta repertoires from hundreds of donors and added high-resolution HLA genotyping to study TCR occurrence patterns. Of the roughly 420 genotyped donors, roughly 80% were placed in the genetic ancestry cluster associated with self-reported Caucasian donors. The study used immunosequencing to profile the T cell repertoires of 666 subjects and linked those repertoires to cytomegalovirus serostatus. The study was designed to test whether signatures of past pathogen exposure could be identified by cataloging public T cell receptors. General findings and caveats noted by the study authors: In a later analysis, TCR association rates were found to vary across HLA loci, with the most associated TCRs seen for DRB1 alleles and the fewest for HLA-C alleles. A cluster of highly shared sequence variants was judged likely to be a technical artifact of the sequencing pipeline. A later analysis found that HLA-associated TCR beta chains were more clonally expanded and had lower generation probabilities than equally common non-associated chains. A further reported finding was that TCR beta sequences accurately predicted the HLA-A and HLA-B alleles for most subjects in the first cohort. It was suggested by the authors that the approach could potentially be generalized to other disease states and immunological phenotypes. At a false discovery rate of 0.05, a later analysis linked 15,000 to 20,000 TCR beta sequences to specific HLA alleles. Approximately 18 rarely observed V segments, including chromosome 9 orphons, were excluded from the earlier analysis of 550 to 700 of the donors because counts were too low. A total of 164 TCR beta chains were listed by the study as associated with cytomegalovirus. Linkage disequilibrium might explain the correlated functional status among segregating V segments, but an unknown experimental factor could not be excluded. CMV serostatus was the only immune exposure information available for the cohort. According to a later genetic analysis, donors in an Asian-associated ancestry cluster had fewer N-insertions in productive TCRs than the roughly 670-donor mean. The classifier was reported to diagnose cytomegalovirus status with high specificity and sensitivity in both the original cohort and the validation cohort. This cohort had only TCR beta chains sequenced, and the lack of alpha or paired-chain data limited which features could be detected. In a later analysis, most CMV-associated TCR beta chains were found to appear HLA-restricted, with HLA associations seemingly driven largely by CMV exposure. Because HLA typing was missing for some donors at each locus, association tests included only the typed subset. Roughly uniform sequencing depth across donors was assumed in presence/absence analyses, although this assumption may not hold. In vitro tests confirmed that a few of the cytomegalovirus-associated TCR beta chains recognize cytomegalovirus antigens. Most TCR sequences were observed very rarely across donors, whereas some public TCRs were present in many individuals. Broadly in line with IMGT annotations, most TCR beta V segments showed up in productive rearrangements about 87% or about 30% of the time in an earlier analysis of a few hundred of the donors. A later genetic analysis associated a missense DCLRE1C variant with V-gene and J-gene trimming of TCR beta chains, and an independent cohort replicated the association. A later analysis reported that several top co-occurrence clusters appeared linked to parvovirus B19, influenza, CMV and Epstein-Barr virus. When HLA alleles, especially DR and DQ, strongly co-occurred, TCR associations were difficult to assign to individual alleles.

To prepare the library, the immunoSEQ multiplex PCR assay was applied. A mixture of 60 forward primers for TCR Vbeta segments and 13 reverse primers for TCR Jbeta segments was used in the multiplex PCR. The CDR3 region of rearranged TCR beta genes was amplified from genomic DNA by a multiplex PCR assay. The Illumina HiSeq System was used to sequence the amplified TCR beta libraries as 87-base-pair reads. The published analysis was carried out like this. In a later analysis, 70 million to 95 million unique TCR beta chains were counted across the 500 to 850 repertoires, and roughly 9.9 million of these chains were shared by at least two donors. To remove PCR and sequencing errors, raw reads were error-corrected and collapsed into unique sequences using a nearest-neighbor algorithm that merged closely related sequences. To assign V, D and J gene segments, CDR3 sequences were aligned to IMGT reference sequences. For a sequence to be retained, a match of at least six nucleotides was required to both a V gene segment and a J gene segment. Rearrangements were classified as productive when the CDR3 lacked stop codons and remained in frame with V and J, and all other rearrangements were classified as non-productive. Following IMGT convention, CDR3 was defined as the stretch from the second conserved V-encoded cysteine up to the conserved J-encoded phenylalanine. The earlier analysis of 450 to 750 of the donors excluded any sequence lacking an unambiguous match to a single V gene segment. In an earlier analysis of a few hundred of the donors, V segments were called functional above 56.7% productive rearrangements and were called segregating when the between-donor standard deviation exceeded 5%. A statistical classification framework was developed to diagnose cytomegalovirus status using the catalog of TCR beta chain sequences. In a later analysis, V and J genes were assigned by comparing TCR nucleotide sequences against IMGT/GENE-DB human TR gene sequences. A later analysis assigned CDR3 sequences and most-parsimonious VDJ recombination scenarios with the TCRdist pipeline. In a later analysis, every TCR beta chain was defined by the combination of its CDR3 amino acid sequence and its V-gene family, and reads without a unique V-gene family were dropped. To address suspected cross-contamination and a sequencing artifact, a later analysis removed roughly 640 highly shared, low-generation-probability nucleotide sequences. For each public chain, a later analysis derived a clonal expansion index from normalized ranks of inferred template counts within each repertoire. In a later analysis, generation probabilities were computed using a VDJ recombination model fitted to out-of-frame rearrangements, and the results were checked against IGoR. In a later analysis, TCR-TCR, TCR-HLA and TCR-CMV co-occurrence was scored with hypergeometric tests, and a repertoire-size bias correction was applied to TCR pairs. To estimate false discovery rates, a later analysis permuted the HLA or CMV assignments 20 times. A later analysis grouped co-occurring TCRs with DBSCAN, adding TCRdist sequence similarity when clustering within HLA-allele-positive subsets. For co-occurrence clustering, repertoires with fewer than 30,000 or more than 120,000 public chains were excluded, along with four to six repertoires with anomalous nucleotide sharing. This is the immuneACCESS table as TCRdb keeps it, with only in-frame sequences that have V and J called. A part of the clones is gone; compared with another copy, unresolved V genes explain less than half, and the rest is unexplained. That table furnishes V, J and clone size, whereas the DNA furnished D and trimming. Here the sample has 85,000 to 130,000 clones; about 79% occur a single time. The ten top clones hold under 6.5% of the sample.

This clone has just one count. It has no known antigen specificity. No base quality values were provided; no much bigger clone lies one nucleotide off. In total, roughly 670 healthy bone marrow donors made up the cohort. Cohort members were all nominally healthy when sampled, although unrecorded immune exposures were likely present. The donor tested CMV seropositive, placing the donor among the roughly 270 seropositive members of the cohort. A peripheral blood sample was provided by each donor, and peripheral blood mononuclear cells were used for TCR beta sequencing. Genomic DNA extraction from the blood cell samples was performed with the Qiagen DNeasy Blood Extraction Kit. The source is a man aged 60 to 69 in good health and CMV-seropositive. Input material: PBMCs.

The bases read TGTGCCAGCAGCTTAGCCGGGTTGAACACTGAAGCTTTCTTT. It encodes CASSLAGLNTEAFF. The chain is encoded by TRBV11-2 joined to TRBJ1-1; confidence is insufficient to name the D gene. Reading from cysteine to phenylalanine, the CDR3 counts 14 amino acids. Here the CDR3 DNA is all that survives: 42 bases in frame from base 1. The V and J ends are trimmed by 1 base and 0 bases, leaving 6 bases between them. The germline V gene supplies CDR1 SGHAT and CDR2 FQNNGV.